The 16 T cell receptor beta chains given below trace back to one sample, sequenced in a study of graft-versus-host responses after intestinal transplantation. For these TCRs, the target antigens are not known. Using immunoSEQ multiplex PCR, the repertoire was profiled, and TCRdb retains in-frame clones only, with some absent. Among over 70,000 clones, under 85% were seen once, and the ten largest hold 15% to 20%. The sequenced sample was unstimulated CD8+ T cells sorted from spleen or lymph node cells, obtained before intestinal transplant. These receptors were taken from a human donor who received an intestinal transplant.

V gene TRBV21-1 combines with J gene TRBJ2-2. TRBV21-1 constitutes a pseudogene. The CDR3 covers 13 residues. In DNA form, the CDR3 reads TGTGCCAGCAGCAAAGGGAACACCGGGGAGCTGTTTTTT. Its translation: CASSKGNTGELFF.

This clone has just a few counts. This chain links TRBV19 with TRBJ1-5, with TRBD1 matching over 9 bases. Trimming removed 7 bases from V and 7 bases from J; junction bases left unmatched: 8. The CDR3 spans 14 residues. Per the germline V gene, CDR1 is LNHDA and CDR2 is SQIVND (reference sequence). The CDR3 spells CASTKGDRDQPQHF. DNA for the CDR3: TGTGCCAGTACCAAGGGGGACAGGGACCAGCCCCAGCATTTT.

This sequence joins TRBV4-1 and TRBJ1-2; 8 bases line up with TRBD1. CDR1 MGHRA and CDR2 YSYEKL come from the germline V gene. The CDR3 covers 14 residues. J lost 8 bases, V lost 7 bases, and 12 bases had no gene match. CDR3 residues: CASNPGQTGEGYTF. The CDR3 nucleotides read TGCGCCAGCAACCCCGGGCAGACAGGGGAAGGCTACACCTTC.

This clone came up a few times. The V call is TRBV15, the J call TRBJ2-5; 8 positions match TRBD2. The CDR3 loop spans 14 amino acids. V dropped 3 bases and J dropped 3; count of bases not matched to a gene: 3. Germline loops: CDR1 LNHNV, CDR2 YYDKDF (reference sequence). In DNA form, the CDR3 reads TGTGCCACCAGCAGTCAGCGGGGGAAAGAGACCCAGTACTTC. Amino acid sequence: CATSSQRGKETQYF.

The chain combines TRBV28 with TRBJ1-2, with D maybe TRBD1 (5 bases). Trimming shortened V by 4 bases and J by 0 bases, and 21 bases separated the two germline ends. The CDR3 is 18 residues long. Germline V lookup: CDR1 MDHEN, CDR2 SYDVKM. The CDR3 loop reads CASSSTYGGAETNYGYTF. CDR3 DNA sequence: TGTGCCAGCAGTTCCACTTACGGGGGTGCAGAAACTAACTATGGCTACACCTTC.

The V gene is TRBV5-4, the J gene TRBJ2-7; 8 nucleotides align to TRBD1. The junction had 2 bases not matched to a gene; V was cut back by 2 bases and J by 4 bases. Germline V gene data show CDR1 as SGHNT and CDR2 as YYREEE (reference sequence). The CDR3 spans 13 residues. The CDR3 here is CASSFTGGYEQYF. The CDR3 DNA reads as TGTGCCAGCAGCTTCACAGGGGGATACGAGCAGTACTTC.

This clone was counted a single time. V is TRBV11-2 and J is TRBJ2-1; perhaps TRBD2 as D (6 bases). V was trimmed by 3 bases and J by 1 base, leaving 7 bases between them. This CDR3 is built from 14 residues. The V gene's germline CDR1 is SGHAT and CDR2 FQNNGV. The CDR3 nucleotides read TGTGCCAGCAGCTTTGGGGGGTCCTACAATGAGCAGTTCTTC. Protein product: CASSFGGSYNEQFF.

CDR3 sequence: CASSLASGGLMETQYF. The CDR3 DNA is TGTGCCAGCAGCTTAGCTAGCGGGGGGTTGATGGAGACCCAGTACTTC. The chain is built from TRBV7-6 and TRBJ2-5, with TRBD2 identical over 10 bases. Trimming at V came to 0 bases and at J to 5 bases, leaving 6 bases not matched to a gene. This CDR3 contains 16 residues. The germline V gene has CDR1 SGHVS and CDR2 FNYEAQ.

V is TRBV5-1 and J is TRBJ2-1, with D tentatively TRBD1 (5 bases). CDR1 and CDR2 (germline): SGHRS, YFSETQ. The CDR3 consists of 13 residues. Deletions cut 0 bases from V and 9 bases from J, with 10 bases between. The CDR3 nucleotides read TGCGCCAGCAGCTTGGTGTGGGGCAGTGAGCAGTTCTTC. This encodes CASSLVWGSEQFF. The full variable domain, its missing parts supplied by reference TRBV5-1 and TRBJ2-1, is KAGVTQTPRYLIKTRGQQVTLSCSPISGHRSVSWYQQTPGQGLQFLFEYFSETQRNKGNFPGRFSGRQFSNSRSEMNVSTLELGDSALYLCASSLVWGSEQFFGPGTRLTVL.

The table lists this clone with a count of one. This rearrangement joins TRBV28 to TRBJ1-1; TRBD1 is a possible D gene (5 bases). This CDR3 has 17 amino acids. In germline, CDR1 is MDHEN, CDR2 SYDVKM. With 3 bases removed from V and 7 bases from J, the gap between germline ends came to 24 bases. The CDR3 spells CASSFWGGRGLLNEAFF. In nucleotides, the CDR3 is TGTGCCAGCAGTTTTTGGGGAGGAAGGGGACTCCTGAATGAAGCTTTCTTT.

This sequence joins TRBV11-2 and TRBJ1-2, with D unresolved. Per germline, CDR1 SGHAT and CDR2 FQNNGV. CDR3 size: 15 residues. The V gene lost 2 bases and the J gene lost 3 bases, with 13 bases spanning the gap. DNA for the CDR3: TGTGCCAGCAGCTTATTCAGGCAGGCGGACTATGGCTACACCTTC. Amino acids: CASSLFRQADYGYTF. Based on the CDR3 plus reference TRBV11-2 and TRBJ1-2, the full variable domain is EAGVAQSPRYKIIEKRQSVAFWCNPISGHATLYWYQQILGQGPKLLIQFQNNGVVDDSQLPKDRFSAERLKGVDSTLKIQPAKLEDSAVYLCASSLFRQADYGYTFGSGTRLTVV.

The CDR3 region is CASSLTLTRGLGTGELFF. The CDR3 nucleotides read TGTGCCAGCAGCTTAACGCTAACAAGGGGGCTCGGCACCGGGGAGCTGTTTTTT. J is TRBJ2-2 and V is TRBV7-3, with 7 nucleotides matching TRBD1. CDR3 length equals 18 residues. Germline V gene data show CDR1 as SGHTA and CDR2 as FQGTGA. J was trimmed by 4 bases and V by 0 bases; bases with no gene match: 11.

J is TRBJ2-1 and V is TRBV28; 14 nucleotides align to TRBD2. Germline V gives CDR1 MDHEN, CDR2 SYDVKM. Trimming took 2 bases from V and 1 from J; bases not matched to a gene: 4. The CDR3 runs to 18 residues. CDR3 coding DNA: TGTGCCAGCAGTTTACGACTAGCGGGAGGGCCTTCCTACAATGAGCAGTTCTTC. Protein sequence: CASSLRLAGGPSYNEQFF.

This chain links TRBV7-8 with TRBJ2-1; D may be TRBD2 (6 bases). The CDR3 runs to 13 residues. CDR1 is SGHVS and CDR2 is FQNEAQ in the germline V gene. Trimming shortened V by 1 base and J by 8 bases, and 9 bases separated the two germline ends. CDR3 coding DNA: TGTGCCAGCAGCTTAGGGGGGGTGGATGAGCAGTTCTTC. Translated: CASSLGGVDEQFF.

Written as DNA, the CDR3 is TGTGCCAGCAGCTTGGCGACAGGGACGAGCACAGATACGCAGTATTTT. Amino acids: CASSLATGTSTDTQYF. The chain is built from TRBV5-6 and TRBJ2-3, with 7 bases matching TRBD1. With 0 bases clipped from V and 0 bases from J, the junction kept 4 bases outside the gene matches. Germline CDR1 reads SGHDT; CDR2 reads YYEEEE. The CDR3 covers 16 residues.

V and J are TRBV4-1 and TRBJ2-7; 8 bases map to TRBD1. Germline V gene lookup returns CDR1 MGHRA and CDR2 YSYEKL. There are 15 residues in the CDR3. Trimming took 0 bases from V and 5 from J; bases not matched to a gene: 6. DNA for the CDR3: TGCGCCAGCAGCCAAGATCCGGACAGGGACAACGAGCAGTACTTC. It translates to CASSQDPDRDNEQYF.